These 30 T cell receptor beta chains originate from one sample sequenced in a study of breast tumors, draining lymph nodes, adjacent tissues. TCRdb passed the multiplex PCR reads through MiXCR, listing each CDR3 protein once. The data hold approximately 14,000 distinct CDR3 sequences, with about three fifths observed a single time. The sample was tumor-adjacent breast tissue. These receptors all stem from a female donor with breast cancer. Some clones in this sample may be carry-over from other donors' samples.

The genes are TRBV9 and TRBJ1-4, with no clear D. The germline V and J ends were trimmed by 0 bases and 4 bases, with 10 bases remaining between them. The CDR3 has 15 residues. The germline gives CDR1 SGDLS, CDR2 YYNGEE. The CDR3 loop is CASSVEDGRNEKLFF. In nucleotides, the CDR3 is TGTGCCAGCAGCGTAGAAGACGGTCGTAATGAAAAACTGTTTTTT.

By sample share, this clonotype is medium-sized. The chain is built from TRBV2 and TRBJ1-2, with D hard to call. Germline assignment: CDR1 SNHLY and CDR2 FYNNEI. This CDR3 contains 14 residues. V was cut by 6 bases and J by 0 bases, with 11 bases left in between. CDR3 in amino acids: CASRRNVANYGYTF. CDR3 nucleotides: TGTGCCAGCAGACGGAATGTGGCTAACTATGGCTACACCTTC.

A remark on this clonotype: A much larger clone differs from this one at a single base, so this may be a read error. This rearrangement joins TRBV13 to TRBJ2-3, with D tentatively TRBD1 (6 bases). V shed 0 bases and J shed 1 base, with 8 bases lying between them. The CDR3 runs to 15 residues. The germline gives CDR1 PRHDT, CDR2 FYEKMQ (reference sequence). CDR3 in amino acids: CASSLGPGGTDTQYF. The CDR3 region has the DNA TGTGCCAGCAGCTTAGGTCCAGGGGGCACAGATACGCAGTATTTT.

DNA for the CDR3: TGTGCCAGTAGTAGGGTGGGGGGAAGCACAGATACGCAGTATTTT. Translated: CASSRVGGSTDTQYF. The chain has TRBV19 and TRBJ2-3, with D maybe TRBD2 (6 bases). The CDR3 has 15 residues. CDR1 and CDR2 (germline): LNHDA, SQIVND (reference sequence). The ends were cut back, 4 bases at V and 0 bases at J, with 11 bases in the middle.

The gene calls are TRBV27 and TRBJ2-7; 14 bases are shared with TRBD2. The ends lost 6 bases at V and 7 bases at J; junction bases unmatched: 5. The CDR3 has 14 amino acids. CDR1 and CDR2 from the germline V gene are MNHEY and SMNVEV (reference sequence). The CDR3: CASRGGLAGEEQYF. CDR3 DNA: TGTGCCAGCAGAGGGGGACTAGCGGGAGAGGAGCAGTACTTC.

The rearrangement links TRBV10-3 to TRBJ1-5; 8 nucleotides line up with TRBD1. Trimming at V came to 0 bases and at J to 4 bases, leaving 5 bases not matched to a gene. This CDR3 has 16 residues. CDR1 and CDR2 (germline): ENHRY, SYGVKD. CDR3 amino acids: CAISESAGGENQPQHF. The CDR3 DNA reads TGTGCCATCAGTGAGTCGGCAGGGGGCGAAAATCAGCCCCAGCATTTT.

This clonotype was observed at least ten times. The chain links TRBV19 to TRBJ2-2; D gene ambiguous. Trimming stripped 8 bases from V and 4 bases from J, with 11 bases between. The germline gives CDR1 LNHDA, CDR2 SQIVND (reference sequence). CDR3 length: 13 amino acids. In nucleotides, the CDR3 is TGTGCCAGTGCTAAAAGGAGCACCGGGGAGCTGTTTTTT. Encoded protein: CASAKRSTGELFF.

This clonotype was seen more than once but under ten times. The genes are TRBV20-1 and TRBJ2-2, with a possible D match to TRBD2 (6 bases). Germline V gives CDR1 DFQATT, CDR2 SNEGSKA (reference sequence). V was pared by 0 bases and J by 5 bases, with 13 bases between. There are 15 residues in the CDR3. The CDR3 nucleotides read TGCAGTGCTAGAGACGCAGCGGGTGCGACCGGGGAGCTGTTTTTT. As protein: CSARDAAGATGELFF.

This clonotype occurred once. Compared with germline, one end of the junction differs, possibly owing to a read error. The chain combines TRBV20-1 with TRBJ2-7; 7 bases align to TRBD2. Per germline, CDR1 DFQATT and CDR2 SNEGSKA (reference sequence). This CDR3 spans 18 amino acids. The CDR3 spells CSAGGTRPGTRDYYEQYF. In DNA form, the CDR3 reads TGCAGTGCTGGAGGTACCCGTCCCGGGACTCGGGACTACTACGAGCAATACTTC.

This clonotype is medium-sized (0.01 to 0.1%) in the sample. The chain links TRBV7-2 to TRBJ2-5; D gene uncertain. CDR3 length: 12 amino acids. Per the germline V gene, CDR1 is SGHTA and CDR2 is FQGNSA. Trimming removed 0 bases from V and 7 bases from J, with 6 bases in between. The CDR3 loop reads CASSLALRTQYF. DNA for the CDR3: TGTGCCAGCAGCTTAGCGCTACGGACCCAGTACTTC. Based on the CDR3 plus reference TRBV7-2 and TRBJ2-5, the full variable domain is GAGVSQSPSNKVTEKGKDVELRCDPISGHTALYWYRQSLGQGLEFLIYFQGNSAPDKSGLPSDRFSAERTGGSVSTLTIQRTQQEDSAVYLCASSLALRTQYFGPGTRLLVL.

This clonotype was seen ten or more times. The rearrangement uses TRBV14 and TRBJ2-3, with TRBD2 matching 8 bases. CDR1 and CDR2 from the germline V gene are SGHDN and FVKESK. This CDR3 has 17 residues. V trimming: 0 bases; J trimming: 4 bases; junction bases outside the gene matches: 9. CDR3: CASSQDLGGGLADTQYF. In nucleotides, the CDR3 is TGTGCCAGCAGCCAAGATCTGGGAGGGGGACTAGCAGATACGCAGTATTTT.

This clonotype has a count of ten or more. The CDR3 reads CASRGGGVSDTQYF. CDR3 in DNA: TGTGCCAGCAGGGGGGGGGGAGTTTCAGATACGCAGTATTTT. The V gene is TRBV6-6, the J gene TRBJ2-3, with 7 bases fitting TRBD2. Trimming cost V 6 bases and J 4 bases; bases outside gene matches: 7. The CDR3 is made up of 14 amino acids. Germline assignment: CDR1 MNHNY and CDR2 SVGAGI (reference sequence).

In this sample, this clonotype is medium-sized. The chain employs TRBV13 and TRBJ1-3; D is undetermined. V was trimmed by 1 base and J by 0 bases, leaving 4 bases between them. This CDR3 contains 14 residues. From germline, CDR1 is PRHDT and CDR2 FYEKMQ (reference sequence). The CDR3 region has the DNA TGTGCCAGCAGCTTAGACAGCTCTGGAAACACCATATATTTT. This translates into CASSLDSSGNTIYF.

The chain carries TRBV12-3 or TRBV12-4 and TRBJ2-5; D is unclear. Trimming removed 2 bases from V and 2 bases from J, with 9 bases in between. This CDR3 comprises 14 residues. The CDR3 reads CASSLIGSQETQYF. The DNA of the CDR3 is TGTGCCAGCAGTTTAATAGGAAGTCAAGAGACCCAGTACTTC.

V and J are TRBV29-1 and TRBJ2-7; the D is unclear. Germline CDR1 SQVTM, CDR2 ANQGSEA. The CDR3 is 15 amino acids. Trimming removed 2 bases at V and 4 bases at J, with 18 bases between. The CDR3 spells CSVEQAADRAYEQYF. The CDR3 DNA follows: TGCAGCGTTGAACAAGCAGCCGATAGGGCGTACGAGCAGTACTTC.

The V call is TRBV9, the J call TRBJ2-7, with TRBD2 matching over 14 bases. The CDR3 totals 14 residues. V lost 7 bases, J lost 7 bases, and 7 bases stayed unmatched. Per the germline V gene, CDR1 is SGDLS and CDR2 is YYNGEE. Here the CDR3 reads CASGRGLAGDEQYF. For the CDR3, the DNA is TGTGCCAGCGGGCGGGGACTAGCGGGAGATGAGCAGTACTTC.

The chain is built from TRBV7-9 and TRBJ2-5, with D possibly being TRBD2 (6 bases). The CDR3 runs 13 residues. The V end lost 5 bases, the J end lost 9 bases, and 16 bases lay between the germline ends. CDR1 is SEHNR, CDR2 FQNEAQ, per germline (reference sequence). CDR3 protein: CASSVLLGEAQYF. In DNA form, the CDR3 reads TGTGCCAGCAGCGTACTTCTAGGGGAGGCCCAGTACTTC.

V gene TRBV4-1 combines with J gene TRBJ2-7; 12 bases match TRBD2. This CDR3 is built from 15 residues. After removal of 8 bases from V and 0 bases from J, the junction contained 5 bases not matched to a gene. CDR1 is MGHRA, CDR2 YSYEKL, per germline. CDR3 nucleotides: TGCGCCAGCTCCGGACTAGCGGGACCCTCCTACGAGCAGTACTTC. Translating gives CASSGLAGPSYEQYF.

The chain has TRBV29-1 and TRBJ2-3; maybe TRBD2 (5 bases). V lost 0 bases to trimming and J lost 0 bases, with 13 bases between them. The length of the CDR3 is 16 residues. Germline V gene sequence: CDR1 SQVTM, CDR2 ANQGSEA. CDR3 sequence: CSVEDLGRRSTDTQYF. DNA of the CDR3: TGCAGCGTTGAAGATCTGGGGAGAAGAAGCACAGATACGCAGTATTTT.

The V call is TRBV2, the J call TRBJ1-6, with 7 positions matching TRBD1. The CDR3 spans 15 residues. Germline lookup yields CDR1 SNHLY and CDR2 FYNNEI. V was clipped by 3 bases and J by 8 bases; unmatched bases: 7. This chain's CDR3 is CASSDRSGGHSPLHF. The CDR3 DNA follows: TGTGCCAGCAGTGACCGATCAGGGGGACATTCACCCCTCCACTTT.

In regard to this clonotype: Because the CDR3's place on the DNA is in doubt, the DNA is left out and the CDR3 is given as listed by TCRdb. The CDR3 spells CASSFYICSARAGWGQEQYF. J is TRBJ2-7 and V is TRBV7-2; no check of the table's D call, TRBD1, against the DNA was made. Inclusive of both ends, the CDR3 amounts to 20 amino acids. Germline lookup yields CDR1 SGHTA and CDR2 FQGNSA.

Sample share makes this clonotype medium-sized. CDR3: CASSLRSKQETQYF. Here the CDR3 DNA reads TGTGCCAGCAGCCTTCGATCCAAACAAGAGACCCAGTACTTC. The V gene is TRBV3-1, the J gene TRBJ2-5; D gene uncertain. The CDR3 covers 14 residues. The germline V gene encodes CDR1 LGHDT and CDR2 YNNKEL (reference sequence). Trimming pared 4 bases from V and 2 bases from J, leaving 11 bases between.

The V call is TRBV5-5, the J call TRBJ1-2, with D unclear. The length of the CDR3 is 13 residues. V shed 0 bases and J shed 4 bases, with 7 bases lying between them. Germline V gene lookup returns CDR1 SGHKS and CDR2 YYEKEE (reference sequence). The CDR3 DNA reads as TGTGCCAGCAGCTTGGATCTAACCTATGGCTACACCTTC. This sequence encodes CASSLDLTYGYTF.

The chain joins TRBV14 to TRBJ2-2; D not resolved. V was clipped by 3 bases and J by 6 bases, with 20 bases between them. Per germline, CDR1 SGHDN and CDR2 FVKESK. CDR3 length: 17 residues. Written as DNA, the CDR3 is TGTGCCAGCAGCCAGGCACAGCCTTATGGGCTCCCCGGGGAGCTGTTTTTT. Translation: CASSQAQPYGLPGELFF.

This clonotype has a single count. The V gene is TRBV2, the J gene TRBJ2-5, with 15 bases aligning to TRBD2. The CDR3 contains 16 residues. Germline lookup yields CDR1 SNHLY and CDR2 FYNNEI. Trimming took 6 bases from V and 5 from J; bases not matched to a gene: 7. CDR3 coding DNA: TGTGCCAGCAGACGGACTAGCGGGAGGGCCGGGGAGACCCAGTACTTC. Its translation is CASRRTSGRAGETQYF.

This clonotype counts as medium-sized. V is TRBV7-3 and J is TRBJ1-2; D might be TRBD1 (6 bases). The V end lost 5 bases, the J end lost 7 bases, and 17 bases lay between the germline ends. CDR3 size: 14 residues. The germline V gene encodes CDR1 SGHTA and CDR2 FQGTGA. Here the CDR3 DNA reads TGTGCCAGCAGCCAGAAACAGGGTTTGGGTGGCTACACCTTC. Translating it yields CASSQKQGLGGYTF.

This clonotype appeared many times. The CDR3 DNA is TGTGCCAGCTCACCACTCGTAGGGCGGAATGAGCAGTTCTTC. Protein sequence: CASSPLVGRNEQFF. V is TRBV18 and J is TRBJ2-1; D ambiguous. The CDR3 totals 14 residues. Per the germline V gene, CDR1 is KGHSH and CDR2 is LQKENI. V lost 1 base, J lost 7 bases, and 11 bases lay in between. The full variable domain, its missing parts supplied by reference TRBV18 and TRBJ2-1, is NAGVMQNPRHLVRRRGQEARLRCSPMKGHSHVYWYRQLPEEGLKFMVYLQKENIIDESGMPKERFSAEFPKEGPSILRIQQVVRGDSAAYFCASSPLVGRNEQFFGPGTRLTVL.

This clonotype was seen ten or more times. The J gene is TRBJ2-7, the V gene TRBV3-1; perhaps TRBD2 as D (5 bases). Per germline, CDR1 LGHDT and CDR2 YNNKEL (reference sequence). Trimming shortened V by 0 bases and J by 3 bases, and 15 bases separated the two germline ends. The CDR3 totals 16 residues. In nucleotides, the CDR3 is TGTGCCAGCAGCCAAGATACCCCGGGGTTTTTCTACGAGCAGTACTTC. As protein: CASSQDTPGFFYEQYF.

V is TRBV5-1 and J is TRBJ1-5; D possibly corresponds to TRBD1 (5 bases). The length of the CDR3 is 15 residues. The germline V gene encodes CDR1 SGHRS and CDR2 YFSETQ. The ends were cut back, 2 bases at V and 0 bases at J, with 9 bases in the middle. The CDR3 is CASSFRVYSNQPQHF. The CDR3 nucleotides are TGCGCCAGCAGCTTCAGGGTCTATAGCAATCAGCCCCAGCATTTT.

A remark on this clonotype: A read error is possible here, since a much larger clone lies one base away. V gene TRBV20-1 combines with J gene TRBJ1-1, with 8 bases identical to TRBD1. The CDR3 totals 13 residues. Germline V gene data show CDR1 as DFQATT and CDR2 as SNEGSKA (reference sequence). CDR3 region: CSARGQAATGAFF. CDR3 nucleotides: TGCAGTGCGCGGGGACAGGCCGCCACTGGAGCTTTCTTT.